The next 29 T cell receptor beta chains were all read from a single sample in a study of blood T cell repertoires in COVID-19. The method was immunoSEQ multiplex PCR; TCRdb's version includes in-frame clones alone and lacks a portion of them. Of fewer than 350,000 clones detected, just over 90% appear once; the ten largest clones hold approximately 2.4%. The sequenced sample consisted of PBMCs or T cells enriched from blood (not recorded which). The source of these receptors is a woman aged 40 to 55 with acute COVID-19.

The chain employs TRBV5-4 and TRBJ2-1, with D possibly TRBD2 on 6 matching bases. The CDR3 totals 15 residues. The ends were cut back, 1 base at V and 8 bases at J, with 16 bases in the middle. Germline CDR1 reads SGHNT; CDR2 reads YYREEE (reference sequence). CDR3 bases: TGTGCCAGCAGCTTGACCCGGGAGCGGGCCCATGAGCAGTTCTTC. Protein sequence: CASSLTRERAHEQFF.

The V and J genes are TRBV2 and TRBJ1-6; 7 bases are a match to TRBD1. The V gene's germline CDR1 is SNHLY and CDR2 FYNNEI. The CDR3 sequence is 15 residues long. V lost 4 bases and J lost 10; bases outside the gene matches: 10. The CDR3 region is CASSATTGPESPLHF. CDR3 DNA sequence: TGTGCCAGCAGTGCCACGACAGGGCCCGAATCACCCCTCCACTTT.

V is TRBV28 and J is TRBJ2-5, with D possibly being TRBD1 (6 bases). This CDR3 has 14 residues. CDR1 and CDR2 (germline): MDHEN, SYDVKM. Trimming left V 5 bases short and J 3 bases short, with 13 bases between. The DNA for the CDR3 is TGTGCCAGCAGTCCCCGAGGGGGTAAAGAGACCCAGTACTTC. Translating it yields CASSPRGGKETQYF.

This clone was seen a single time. This chain's CDR3 is CASSINGANTEAFF. The CDR3 bases are TGTGCCAGTAGTATCAATGGAGCCAACACTGAAGCTTTCTTT. The chain is built from TRBV19 and TRBJ1-1; D is unresolved. In germline, CDR1 is LNHDA, CDR2 SQIVND (reference sequence). The CDR3 consists of 14 residues. The ends were cut back, 3 bases at V and 2 bases at J, with 10 bases in the middle.

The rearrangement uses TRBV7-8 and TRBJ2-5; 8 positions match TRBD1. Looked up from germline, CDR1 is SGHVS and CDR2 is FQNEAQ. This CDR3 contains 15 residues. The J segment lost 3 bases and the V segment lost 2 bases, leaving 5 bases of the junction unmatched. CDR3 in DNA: TGTGCCAGCAGCTTACAGGGGGCGCAGAAAGAGACCCAGTACTTC. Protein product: CASSLQGAQKETQYF.

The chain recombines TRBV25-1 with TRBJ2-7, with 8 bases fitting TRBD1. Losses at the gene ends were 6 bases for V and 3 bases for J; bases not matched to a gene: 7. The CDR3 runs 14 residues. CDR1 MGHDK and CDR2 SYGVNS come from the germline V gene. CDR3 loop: CASRRQGSFYEQYF. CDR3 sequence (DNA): TGTGCCAGCAGAAGACAGGGGTCATTCTACGAGCAGTACTTC.

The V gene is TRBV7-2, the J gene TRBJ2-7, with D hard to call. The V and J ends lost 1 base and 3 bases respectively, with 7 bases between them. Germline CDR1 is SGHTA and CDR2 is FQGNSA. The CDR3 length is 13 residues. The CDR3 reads CASSLGNYYEQYF. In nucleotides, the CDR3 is TGTGCCAGCAGCTTAGGCAACTACTACGAGCAGTACTTC.

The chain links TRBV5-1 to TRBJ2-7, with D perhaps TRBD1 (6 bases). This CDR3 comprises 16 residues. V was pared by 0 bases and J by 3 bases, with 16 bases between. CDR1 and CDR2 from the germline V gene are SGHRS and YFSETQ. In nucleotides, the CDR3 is TGCGCCAGCAGCTTGGTTCTTGGGGGCCGGGACTACGAGCAGTACTTC. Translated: CASSLVLGGRDYEQYF. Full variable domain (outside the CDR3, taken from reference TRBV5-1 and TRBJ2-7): KAGVTQTPRYLIKTRGQQVTLSCSPISGHRSVSWYQQTPGQGLQFLFEYFSETQRNKGNFPGRFSGRQFSNSRSEMNVSTLELGDSALYLCASSLVLGGRDYEQYFGPGTRLTVT.

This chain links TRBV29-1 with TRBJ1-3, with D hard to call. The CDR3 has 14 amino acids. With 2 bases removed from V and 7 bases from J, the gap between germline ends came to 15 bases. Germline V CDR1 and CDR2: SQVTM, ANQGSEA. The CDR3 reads CSVESREARNTIYF. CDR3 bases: TGCAGCGTTGAAAGCAGAGAGGCGAGGAACACCATATATTTT.

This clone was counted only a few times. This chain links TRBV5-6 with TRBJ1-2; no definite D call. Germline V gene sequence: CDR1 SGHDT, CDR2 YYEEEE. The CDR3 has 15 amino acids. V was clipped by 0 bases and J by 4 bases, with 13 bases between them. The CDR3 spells CASSLEPGLTYGYTF. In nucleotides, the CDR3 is TGTGCCAGCAGCTTGGAGCCAGGTCTTACCTATGGCTACACCTTC.

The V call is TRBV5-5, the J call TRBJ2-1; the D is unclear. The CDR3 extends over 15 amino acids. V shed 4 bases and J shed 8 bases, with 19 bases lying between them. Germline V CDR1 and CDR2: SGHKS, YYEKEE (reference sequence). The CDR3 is CASSQLLNAAYEQFF. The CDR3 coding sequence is TGTGCCAGCAGCCAGCTCCTAAACGCGGCCTATGAGCAGTTCTTC.

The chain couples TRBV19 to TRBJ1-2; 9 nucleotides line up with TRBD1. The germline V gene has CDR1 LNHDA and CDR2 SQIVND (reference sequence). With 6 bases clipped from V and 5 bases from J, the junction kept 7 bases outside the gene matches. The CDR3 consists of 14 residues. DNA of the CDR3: TGTGCCAGTAGACTGGGGACAGGGAATTATGGCTACACCTTC. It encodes CASRLGTGNYGYTF.

This CDR3 is CASSTSGTGVFGEQFF. CDR3 nucleotides: TGTGCCAGCAGCACCTCCGGGACAGGGGTCTTTGGTGAGCAGTTCTTC. The rearrangement uses TRBV11-2 and TRBJ2-1; 10 bases agree with TRBD1. Germline V CDR1 and CDR2: SGHAT, FQNNGV. J was trimmed by 9 bases and V by 5 bases; bases with no gene match: 13. The CDR3 runs 16 residues.

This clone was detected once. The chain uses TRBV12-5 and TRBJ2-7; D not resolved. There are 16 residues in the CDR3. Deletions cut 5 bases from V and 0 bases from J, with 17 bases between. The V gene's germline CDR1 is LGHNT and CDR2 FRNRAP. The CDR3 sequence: CASGHPTVRHSYEQYF. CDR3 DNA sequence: TGTGCTAGTGGTCATCCAACAGTCCGACACTCCTACGAGCAGTACTTC.

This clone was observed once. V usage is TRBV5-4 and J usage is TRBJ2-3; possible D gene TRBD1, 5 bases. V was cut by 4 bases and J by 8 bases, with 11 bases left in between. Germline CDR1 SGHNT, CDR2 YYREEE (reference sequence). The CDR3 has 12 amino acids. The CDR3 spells CASSIDRGTQYF. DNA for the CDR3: TGTGCCAGCAGCATTGACAGAGGTACGCAGTATTTT.

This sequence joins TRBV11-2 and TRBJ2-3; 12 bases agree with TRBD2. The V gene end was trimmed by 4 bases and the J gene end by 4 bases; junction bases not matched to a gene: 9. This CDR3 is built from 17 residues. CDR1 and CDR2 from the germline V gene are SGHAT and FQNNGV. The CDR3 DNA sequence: TGTGCCAGCAGCTCGAGGACTAGCGGGATTGGGGCAGATACGCAGTATTTT. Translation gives CASSSRTSGIGADTQYF.

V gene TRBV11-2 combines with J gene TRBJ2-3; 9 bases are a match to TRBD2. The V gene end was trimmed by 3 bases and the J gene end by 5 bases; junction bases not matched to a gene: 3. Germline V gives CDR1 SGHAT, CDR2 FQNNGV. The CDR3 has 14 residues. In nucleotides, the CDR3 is TGTGCCAGCAGCTTTAGCGGGGGCGGAGATACGCAGTATTTT. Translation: CASSFSGGGDTQYF.

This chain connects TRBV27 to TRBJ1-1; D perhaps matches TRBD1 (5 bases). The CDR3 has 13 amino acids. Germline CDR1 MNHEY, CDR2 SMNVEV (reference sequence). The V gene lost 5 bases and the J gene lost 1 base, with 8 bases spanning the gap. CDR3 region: CASSNQGNTEAFF. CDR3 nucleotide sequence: TGTGCCAGCAGTAACCAGGGGAACACTGAAGCTTTCTTT.

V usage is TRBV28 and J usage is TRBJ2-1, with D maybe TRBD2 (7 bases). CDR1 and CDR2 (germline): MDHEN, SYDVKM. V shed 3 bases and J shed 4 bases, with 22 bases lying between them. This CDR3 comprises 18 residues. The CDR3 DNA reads TGTGCCAGCAGTTTCCCAGGACTGCACCGGGGGGCATACAATGAGCAGTTCTTC. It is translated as CASSFPGLHRGAYNEQFF.

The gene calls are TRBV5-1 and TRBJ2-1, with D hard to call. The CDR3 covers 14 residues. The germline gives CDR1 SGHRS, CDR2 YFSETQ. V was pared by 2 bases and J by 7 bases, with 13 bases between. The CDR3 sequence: CASSLSSDPNEQFF. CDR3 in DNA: TGCGCCAGCAGCTTATCGAGCGACCCTAATGAGCAGTTCTTC.

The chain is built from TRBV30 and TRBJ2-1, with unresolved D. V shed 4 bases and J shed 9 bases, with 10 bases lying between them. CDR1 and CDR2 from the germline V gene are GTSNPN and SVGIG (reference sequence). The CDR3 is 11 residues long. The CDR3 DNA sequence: TGTGCCTGGACCCGAGGTGGTGAGCAGTTCTTC. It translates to CAWTRGGEQFF. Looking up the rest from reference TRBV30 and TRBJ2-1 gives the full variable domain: SQTIHQWPATLVQPVGSPLSLECTVEGTSNPNLYWYRQAAGRGLQLLFYSVGIGQISSEVPQNLSASRPQDRQFILSSKKLLLSDSGFYLCAWTRGGEQFFGPGTRLTVL.

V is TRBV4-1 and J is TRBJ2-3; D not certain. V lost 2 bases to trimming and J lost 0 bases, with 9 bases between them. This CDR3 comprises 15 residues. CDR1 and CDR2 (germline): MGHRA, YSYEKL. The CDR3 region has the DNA TGCGCCAGCAGCCAAACTATCTCTAGCACAGATACGCAGTATTTT. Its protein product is CASSQTISSTDTQYF.

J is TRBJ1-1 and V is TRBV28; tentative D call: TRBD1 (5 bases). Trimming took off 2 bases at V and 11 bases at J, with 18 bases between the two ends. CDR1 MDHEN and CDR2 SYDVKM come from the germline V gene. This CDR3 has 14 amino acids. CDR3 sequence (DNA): TGTGCCAGCAGTTTAGGGGCCCCGAGAGATGGGGCTTTCTTT. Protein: CASSLGAPRDGAFF. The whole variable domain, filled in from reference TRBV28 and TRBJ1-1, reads DVKVTQSSRYLVKRTGEKVFLECVQDMDHENMFWYRQDPGLGLRLIYFSYDVKMKEKGDIPEGYSVSREKKERFSLILESASTNQTSMYLCASSLGAPRDGAFFGQGTRLTVV.

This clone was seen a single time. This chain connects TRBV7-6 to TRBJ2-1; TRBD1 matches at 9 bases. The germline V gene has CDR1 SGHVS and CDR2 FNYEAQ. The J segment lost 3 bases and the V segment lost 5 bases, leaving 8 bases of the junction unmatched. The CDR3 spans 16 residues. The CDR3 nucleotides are TGTGCCAGCAGCATAACACAGGGGGCTATCTACAATGAGCAGTTCTTC. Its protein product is CASSITQGAIYNEQFF.

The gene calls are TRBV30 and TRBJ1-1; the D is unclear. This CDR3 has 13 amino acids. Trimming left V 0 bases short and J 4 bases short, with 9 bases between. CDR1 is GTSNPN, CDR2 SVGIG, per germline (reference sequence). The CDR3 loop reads CAWSVRGGTEAFF. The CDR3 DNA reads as TGTGCCTGGAGTGTACGGGGTGGCACTGAAGCTTTCTTT.

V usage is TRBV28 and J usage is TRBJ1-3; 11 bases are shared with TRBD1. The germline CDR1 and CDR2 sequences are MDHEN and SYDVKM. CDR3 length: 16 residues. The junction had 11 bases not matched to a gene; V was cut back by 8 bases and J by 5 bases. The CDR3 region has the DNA TGTGCCAGCCAAGGGCTGGGACAGGGGGTTCGAAACACCATATATTTT. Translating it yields CASQGLGQGVRNTIYF.

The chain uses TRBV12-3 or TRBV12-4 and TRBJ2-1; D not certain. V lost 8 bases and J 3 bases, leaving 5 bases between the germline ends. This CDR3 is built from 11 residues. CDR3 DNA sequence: TGTGCCAGCGGTAGCTACAATGAGCAGTTCTTC. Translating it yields CASGSYNEQFF.

CDR3 in amino acids: CASSVGGTGTIQETQYF. The CDR3 region has the DNA TGTGCCAGCAGCGTAGGCGGGACAGGGACGATCCAAGAGACCCAGTACTTC. The chain has TRBV9 and TRBJ2-5, with 9 bases identical to TRBD1. With 0 bases clipped from V and 1 base from J, the junction kept 7 bases outside the gene matches. CDR1 and CDR2 (germline): SGDLS, YYNGEE. The CDR3 is 17 amino acids.

CDR3 sequence (DNA): TGTGCCAGCAGCCGAGAAGCCCGAGAGACCCAGTACTTC. Translated, it gives CASSREARETQYF. The gene calls are TRBV7-9 and TRBJ2-5; D not certain. Trimming shortened V by 5 bases and J by 4 bases, and 11 bases separated the two germline ends. This CDR3 spans 13 amino acids. Germline CDR1 is SEHNR and CDR2 is FQNEAQ (reference sequence). Combining the CDR3 with reference TRBV7-9 and TRBJ2-5 gives the whole variable domain DTGVSQNPRHKITKRGQNVTFRCDPISEHNRLYWYRQTLGQGPEFLTYFQNEAQLEKSRLLSDRFSAERPKGSFSTLEIQRTEQGDSAMYLCASSREARETQYFGPGTRLLVL.